What follows is one TCR beta chain and its context. Its antigen remains unknown. This specimen comes from a study of cytomegalovirus exposure and HLA in healthy donors. Background on the study: The roughly 130 validation repertoires used the same platform as the approximately 700 first-cohort repertoires (as reported by a later analysis). Study findings and constraints: The tendency of first-cohort TCR clusters to co-occur in the 130 or so validation repertoires was identified by a subsequent analysis. Cytomegalovirus status was reportedly diagnosed by the classifier with high sensitivity and specificity. Cytomegalovirus association was listed for about 180 TCR beta chains.

Assay: immunoSEQ multiplex PCR; the TCRdb copy retains only in-frame clones and omits some. Of under 200,000 clones in the sample, around 96% were seen once. Germline loops: CDR1 SGHRS, CDR2 YFSETQ. The V gene end was trimmed by 2 bases and the J gene end by 5 bases; junction bases not matched to a gene: 7. This CDR3 region has 16 residues. This receptor was taken from a woman younger than 35 in good health and CMV-seronegative. This chain connects TRBV5-1 to TRBJ2-4; 10 bases agree with TRBD2. The specimen sequenced was PBMCs. The CDR3 DNA sequence: TGCGCCAGCAGCTTCGCCAGCGGGGGGGCTGAAAACATTCAGTACTTC. Its translation is CASSFASGGAENIQYF. Based on the CDR3 plus reference TRBV5-1 and TRBJ2-4, the full variable domain is KAGVTQTPRYLIKTRGQQVTLSCSPISGHRSVSWYQQTPGQGLQFLFEYFSETQRNKGNFPGRFSGRQFSNSRSEMNVSTLELGDSALYLCASSFASGGAENIQYFGAGTRLSVL.